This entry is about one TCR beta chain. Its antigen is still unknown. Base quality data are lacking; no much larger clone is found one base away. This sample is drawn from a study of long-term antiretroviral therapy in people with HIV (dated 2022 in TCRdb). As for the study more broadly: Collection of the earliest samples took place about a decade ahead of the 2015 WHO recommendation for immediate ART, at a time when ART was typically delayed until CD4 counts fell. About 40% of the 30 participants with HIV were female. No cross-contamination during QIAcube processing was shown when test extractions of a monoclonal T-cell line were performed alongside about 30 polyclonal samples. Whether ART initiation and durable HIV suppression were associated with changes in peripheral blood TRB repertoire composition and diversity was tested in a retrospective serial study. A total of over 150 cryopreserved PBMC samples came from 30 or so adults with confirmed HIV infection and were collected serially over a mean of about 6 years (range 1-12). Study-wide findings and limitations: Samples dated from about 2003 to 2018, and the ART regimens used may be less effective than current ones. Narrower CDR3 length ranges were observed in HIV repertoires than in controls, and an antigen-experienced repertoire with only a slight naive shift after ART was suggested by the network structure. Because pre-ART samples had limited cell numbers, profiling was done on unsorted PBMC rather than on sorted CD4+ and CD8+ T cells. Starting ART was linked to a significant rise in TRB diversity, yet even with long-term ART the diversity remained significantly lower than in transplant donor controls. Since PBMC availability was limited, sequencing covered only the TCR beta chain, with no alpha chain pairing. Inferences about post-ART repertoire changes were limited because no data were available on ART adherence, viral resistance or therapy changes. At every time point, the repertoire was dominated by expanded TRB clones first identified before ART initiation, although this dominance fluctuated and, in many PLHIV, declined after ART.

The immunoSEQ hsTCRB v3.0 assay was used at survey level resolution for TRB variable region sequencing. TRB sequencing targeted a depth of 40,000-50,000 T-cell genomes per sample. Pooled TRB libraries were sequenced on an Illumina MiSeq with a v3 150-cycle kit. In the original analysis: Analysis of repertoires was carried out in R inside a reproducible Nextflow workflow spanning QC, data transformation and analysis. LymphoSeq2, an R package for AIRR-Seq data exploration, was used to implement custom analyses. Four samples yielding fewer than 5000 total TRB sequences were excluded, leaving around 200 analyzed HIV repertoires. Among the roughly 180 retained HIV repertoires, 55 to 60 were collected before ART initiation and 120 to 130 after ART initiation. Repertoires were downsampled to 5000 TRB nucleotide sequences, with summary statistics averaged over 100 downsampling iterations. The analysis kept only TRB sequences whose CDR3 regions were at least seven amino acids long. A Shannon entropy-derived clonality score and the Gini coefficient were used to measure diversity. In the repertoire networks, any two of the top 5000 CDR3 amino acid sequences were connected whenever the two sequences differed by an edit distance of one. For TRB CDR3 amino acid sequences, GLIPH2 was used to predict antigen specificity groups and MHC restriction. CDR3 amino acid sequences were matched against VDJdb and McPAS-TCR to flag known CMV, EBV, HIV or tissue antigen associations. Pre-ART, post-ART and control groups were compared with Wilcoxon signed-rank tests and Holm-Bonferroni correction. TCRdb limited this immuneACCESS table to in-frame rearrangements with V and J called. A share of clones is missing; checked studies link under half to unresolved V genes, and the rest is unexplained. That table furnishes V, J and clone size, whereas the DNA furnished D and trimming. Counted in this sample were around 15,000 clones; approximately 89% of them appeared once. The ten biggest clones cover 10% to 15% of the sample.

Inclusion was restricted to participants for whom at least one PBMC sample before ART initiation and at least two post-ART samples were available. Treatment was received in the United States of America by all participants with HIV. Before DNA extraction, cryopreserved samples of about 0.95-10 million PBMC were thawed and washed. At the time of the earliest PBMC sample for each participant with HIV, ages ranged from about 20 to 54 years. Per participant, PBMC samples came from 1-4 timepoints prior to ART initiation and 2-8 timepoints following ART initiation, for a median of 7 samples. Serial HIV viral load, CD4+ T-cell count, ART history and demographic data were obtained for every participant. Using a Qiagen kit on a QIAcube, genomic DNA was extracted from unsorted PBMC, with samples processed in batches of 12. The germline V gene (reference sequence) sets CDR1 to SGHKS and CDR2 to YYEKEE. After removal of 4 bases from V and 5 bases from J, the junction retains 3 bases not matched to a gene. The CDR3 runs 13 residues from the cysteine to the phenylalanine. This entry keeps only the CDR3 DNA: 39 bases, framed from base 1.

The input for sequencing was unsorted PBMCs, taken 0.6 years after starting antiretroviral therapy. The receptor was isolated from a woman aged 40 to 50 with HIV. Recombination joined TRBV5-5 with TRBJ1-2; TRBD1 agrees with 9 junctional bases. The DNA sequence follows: TGTGCCAGCAGCCCTGGACAGGGGTATGGCTACACCTTC. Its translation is CASSPGQGYGYTF. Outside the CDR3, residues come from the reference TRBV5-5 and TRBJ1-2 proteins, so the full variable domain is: DAGVTQSPTHLIKTRGQQVTLRCSPISGHKSVSWYQQVLGQGPQFIFQYYEKEERGRGNFPDRFSARQFPNYSSELNVNALLLGDSALYLCASSPGQGYGYTFGSGTRLTVV.